The sequence of this TCR beta chain was determined in a study of CD8 T cells in Susac syndrome. Germline V gene data show CDR1 as MNHEY and CDR2 as SMNVEV (reference sequence). Between the trimmed V and J ends, which lost 5 bases and 3 bases, there was a span of 20 bases. The length of the CDR3 is 17 residues. CD8+ and CD4+ blood T cells underwent TCR beta sequencing. RNA totalling roughly 0.5 to 1 ug underwent reverse transcription with random hexamers. The TCR beta CDR3 was amplified by immunoSEQ multiplex PCR across 54 Vbeta, 13 Jbeta. TCRdb re-derived calls from the immunoSEQ multiplex PCR reads in MiXCR, one entry per CDR3 protein. The sample has around 270,000 distinct CDR3 sequences; 89% are singletons.

V is TRBV27 and J is TRBJ1-5; no clear D. The origin of this receptor is a human donor with multiple sclerosis. Material for sequencing was CD8+ T cells from PBMCs. The CDR3 reads CASSRKPGPYSNQPQHF. The CDR3 nucleotides are TGTGCCAGCAGTCGTAAACCTGGGCCCTACTCCAATCAGCCCCAGCATTTT.